The rows below give T cell receptor beta chains drawn from one sample of a study of OX40 agonist ivuxolimab in advanced cancers. Generated by immunoSEQ multiplex PCR, the TCRdb table keeps only in-frame clones and is missing some. The data show 60,000 or so clones, 94% seen once. Source: CD4+ or CD8+ T cells sorted from blood, taken in a trial of the OX40 agonist ivuxolimab. All receptors come from an adult with an advanced solid tumor such as melanoma, head and neck, liver or kidney cancer. The CDR3 runs from the conserved cysteine through the conserved F or W. A D gene is named only where the DNA matches it firmly. Part of the rows lack a size; the others show once, few, many or a class for expanded clones.

TRBJ2-7,TRBV4-1,TRBD2,NA,CASSHGPAGGSYEQYF,TGCGCCAGCAGCCACGGTCCAGCGGGAGGGTCCTACGAGCAGTACTTC
TRBJ1-5,TRBV5-4,NA,NA,CASSLGTDSNQPQHF,TGTGCCAGCAGCCTCGGGACGGATAGCAATCAGCCCCAGCATTTT
TRBJ1-5,TRBV28,NA,few,CASRRYLNSNQPQHF,TGTGCCAGCAGGCGATACCTGAATAGCAATCAGCCCCAGCATTTT
TRBJ1-5,TRBV27,NA,NA,CASSLGGFSNQPQHF,TGTGCCAGCAGTTTAGGTGGCTTTAGCAATCAGCCCCAGCATTTT
TRBJ1-1,TRBV19,NA,NA,CASIKGGTEAFF,TGTGCCAGTATAAAAGGCGGCACTGAAGCTTTCTTT
TRBJ2-7,TRBV6-6,NA,NA,CASSTTGAYEQYF,TGTGCCAGCAGTACCACAGGAGCCTACGAGCAGTACTTC
TRBJ2-4,TRBV5-4,NA,NA,CASSLEGKNIQYF,TGTGCCAGCAGCTTGGAGGGAAAAAACATTCAGTACTTC
TRBJ1-2,TRBV4-3,NA,NA,CASSQDAGASGYTF,TGCGCCAGCAGCCAAGATGCCGGGGCTTCAGGCTACACCTTC
TRBJ2-2,TRBV10-2,NA,NA,CASSAGLGANTGELFF,TGCGCCAGCAGTGCTGGACTGGGCGCGAACACCGGGGAGCTGTTTTTT
TRBJ2-7,TRBV9,NA,NA,CASSALDNPYEQYF,TGTGCCAGCAGCGCCCTTGACAATCCCTACGAGCAGTACTTC
TRBJ1-5,TRBV7-2,NA,NA,CASRPQGGYNQPQHF,TGTGCCAGCAGACCTCAGGGAGGCTACAATCAGCCCCAGCATTTT
TRBJ1-3,TRBV28,NA,NA,CAIHRASGNTIYF,TGTGCCATTCACAGGGCCTCTGGAAACACCATATATTTT
TRBJ1-2,TRBV11-3,NA,NA,CASSLGGGLFF,TGTGCCAGCAGCTTAGGAGGCGGGCTTTTCTTC
TRBJ1-3,TRBV9,NA,once,CASSVVPLRHTIYF,TGTGCCAGCAGCGTAGTACCCCTCAGACACACCATATATTTT
TRBJ2-1,TRBV5-4,TRBD2,NA,CASSLLGLAGPVEQFF,TGTGCCAGCAGCTTGTTGGGACTAGCGGGACCTGTCGAGCAGTTCTTC
TRBJ2-2,TRBV9,NA,NA,CASSDSMGGTGELFF,TGTGCCAGCAGCGATTCTATGGGGGGCACCGGGGAGCTGTTTTTT
TRBJ2-7,TRBV4-2,NA,NA,CASSQESGQSSYEQYF,TGTGCCAGCAGCCAAGAATCAGGCCAGAGCTCCTACGAGCAGTACTTC
TRBJ1-3,TRBV9,TRBD1,NA,CASSPGQGGISGNTIYF,TGTGCCAGCAGCCCTGGACAGGGGGGAATCTCTGGAAACACCATATATTTT
TRBJ2-3,TRBV9,TRBD2,NA,CASSVAAGGPSDTQYF,TGTGCCAGCAGCGTAGCTGCGGGAGGGCCGTCAGATACGCAGTATTTT
TRBJ2-4,TRBV2,NA,once,CATRTAKNIQYF,TGTGCCACCCGGACGGCGAAAAACATTCAGTACTTC
TRBJ1-5,TRBV6-6,NA,NA,CASTYATQVNQPQHF,TGTGCCAGCACCTATGCGACACAGGTAAATCAGCCCCAGCATTTT
TRBJ1-1,TRBV5-6,TRBD1,few,CASSSRTGGITEAFF,TGTGCCAGCAGCTCCCGGACAGGCGGTATCACTGAAGCTTTCTTT
TRBJ1-1,TRBV28,NA,medium-sized,CASSAPFTVNTEAFF,TGTGCCAGCAGTGCCCCCTTTACAGTGAACACTGAAGCTTTCTTT
TRBJ2-3,TRBV5-1,TRBD2,NA,CASSLAYVLAGVLDTQYF,TGCGCCAGCAGCTTGGCCTACGTACTAGCGGGAGTCCTGGATACGCAGTATTTT
TRBJ2-5,TRBV6-6,NA,NA,CASRGTAQETQYF,TGTGCCAGCAGAGGGACGGCCCAAGAGACCCAGTACTTC
TRBJ2-3,TRBV2,NA,NA,CASRDLTPLGTDTQYF,TGTGCCAGCAGGGACCTGACACCCCTGGGCACAGATACGCAGTATTTT
TRBJ2-1,TRBV5-4,NA,NA,CASSLGPSVSEQFF,TGTGCCAGCAGCTTGGGACCTTCTGTCAGTGAGCAGTTCTTC
TRBJ2-7,TRBV28,TRBD2,NA,CASSPPLGGGYEQYF,TGTGCCAGCAGTCCCCCCCTGGGGGGGGGCTACGAGCAGTACTTC